These 5 T cell receptor beta chains share one sample of origin, sequenced in a study of OX40 agonist ivuxolimab in advanced cancers. This table comes from immunoSEQ multiplex PCR, and its TCRdb copy is limited to in-frame clones, with some not included. The data hold about 61,000 clones, with 70% to 90% observed a single time. This specimen was CD4+ or CD8+ T cells sorted from blood, taken in a trial of the OX40 agonist ivuxolimab. The receptors shown here come from an adult with an advanced solid tumor such as melanoma, head and neck, liver or kidney cancer.

The chain is built from TRBV28 and TRBJ1-5; TRBD1 might be the D (5 bases). Trimming pared 8 bases from V and 3 bases from J, leaving 14 bases between. The V gene's germline CDR1 is MDHEN and CDR2 SYDVKM. There are 14 residues in the CDR3. The DNA for the CDR3 is TGTGCCAGCCGGTGGGGGACTTACAATCAGCCCCAGCATTTT. Translated, it gives CASRWGTYNQPQHF.

This sequence joins TRBV7-8 and TRBJ2-6; D is ambiguous. CDR3 length: 14 amino acids. Between the trimmed V and J ends, which lost 5 bases and 4 bases, there was a span of 9 bases. CDR1 SGHVS and CDR2 FQNEAQ come from the germline V gene. The CDR3 DNA reads as TGTGCCAGCAGCAAAGACGAGGGGGCCAACGTCCTGACTTTC. Translating gives CASSKDEGANVLTF.

This clone was counted between two and nine times. The rearrangement links TRBV11-2 to TRBJ2-7, with D maybe TRBD1 (5 bases). Trimming took 3 bases from V and 7 from J, leaving 16 bases between them. The V gene's germline CDR1 is SGHAT and CDR2 FQNNGV. The CDR3 has 14 amino acids. The CDR3 coding sequence is TGTGCCAGCAGCTTCGAAGACAGCCTATGGGAGCAGTACTTC. Translated: CASSFEDSLWEQYF.

The chain recombines TRBV6-6 with TRBJ2-1; D is perhaps TRBD1 (6 bases). Germline CDR1 is MNHNY and CDR2 is SVGAGI (reference sequence). V was pared by 5 bases and J by 4 bases, with 15 bases between. The CDR3 consists of 15 residues. CDR3 sequence: CASSNRDTIYNEQFF. DNA for the CDR3: TGTGCCAGCAGTAACCGGGACACCATTTACAATGAGCAGTTCTTC.

The chain has TRBV5-1 and TRBJ2-3; D is perhaps TRBD1 or TRBD2 (5 bases each). The CDR3 is 15 residues long. Germline assignment: CDR1 SGHRS and CDR2 YFSETQ. V was cut by 0 bases and J by 5 bases, with 13 bases left in between. The chain's CDR3 is CASSLAVEGRDTQYF. In DNA, the CDR3 is TGCGCCAGCAGCTTGGCCGTTGAGGGGAGAGATACGCAGTATTTT.